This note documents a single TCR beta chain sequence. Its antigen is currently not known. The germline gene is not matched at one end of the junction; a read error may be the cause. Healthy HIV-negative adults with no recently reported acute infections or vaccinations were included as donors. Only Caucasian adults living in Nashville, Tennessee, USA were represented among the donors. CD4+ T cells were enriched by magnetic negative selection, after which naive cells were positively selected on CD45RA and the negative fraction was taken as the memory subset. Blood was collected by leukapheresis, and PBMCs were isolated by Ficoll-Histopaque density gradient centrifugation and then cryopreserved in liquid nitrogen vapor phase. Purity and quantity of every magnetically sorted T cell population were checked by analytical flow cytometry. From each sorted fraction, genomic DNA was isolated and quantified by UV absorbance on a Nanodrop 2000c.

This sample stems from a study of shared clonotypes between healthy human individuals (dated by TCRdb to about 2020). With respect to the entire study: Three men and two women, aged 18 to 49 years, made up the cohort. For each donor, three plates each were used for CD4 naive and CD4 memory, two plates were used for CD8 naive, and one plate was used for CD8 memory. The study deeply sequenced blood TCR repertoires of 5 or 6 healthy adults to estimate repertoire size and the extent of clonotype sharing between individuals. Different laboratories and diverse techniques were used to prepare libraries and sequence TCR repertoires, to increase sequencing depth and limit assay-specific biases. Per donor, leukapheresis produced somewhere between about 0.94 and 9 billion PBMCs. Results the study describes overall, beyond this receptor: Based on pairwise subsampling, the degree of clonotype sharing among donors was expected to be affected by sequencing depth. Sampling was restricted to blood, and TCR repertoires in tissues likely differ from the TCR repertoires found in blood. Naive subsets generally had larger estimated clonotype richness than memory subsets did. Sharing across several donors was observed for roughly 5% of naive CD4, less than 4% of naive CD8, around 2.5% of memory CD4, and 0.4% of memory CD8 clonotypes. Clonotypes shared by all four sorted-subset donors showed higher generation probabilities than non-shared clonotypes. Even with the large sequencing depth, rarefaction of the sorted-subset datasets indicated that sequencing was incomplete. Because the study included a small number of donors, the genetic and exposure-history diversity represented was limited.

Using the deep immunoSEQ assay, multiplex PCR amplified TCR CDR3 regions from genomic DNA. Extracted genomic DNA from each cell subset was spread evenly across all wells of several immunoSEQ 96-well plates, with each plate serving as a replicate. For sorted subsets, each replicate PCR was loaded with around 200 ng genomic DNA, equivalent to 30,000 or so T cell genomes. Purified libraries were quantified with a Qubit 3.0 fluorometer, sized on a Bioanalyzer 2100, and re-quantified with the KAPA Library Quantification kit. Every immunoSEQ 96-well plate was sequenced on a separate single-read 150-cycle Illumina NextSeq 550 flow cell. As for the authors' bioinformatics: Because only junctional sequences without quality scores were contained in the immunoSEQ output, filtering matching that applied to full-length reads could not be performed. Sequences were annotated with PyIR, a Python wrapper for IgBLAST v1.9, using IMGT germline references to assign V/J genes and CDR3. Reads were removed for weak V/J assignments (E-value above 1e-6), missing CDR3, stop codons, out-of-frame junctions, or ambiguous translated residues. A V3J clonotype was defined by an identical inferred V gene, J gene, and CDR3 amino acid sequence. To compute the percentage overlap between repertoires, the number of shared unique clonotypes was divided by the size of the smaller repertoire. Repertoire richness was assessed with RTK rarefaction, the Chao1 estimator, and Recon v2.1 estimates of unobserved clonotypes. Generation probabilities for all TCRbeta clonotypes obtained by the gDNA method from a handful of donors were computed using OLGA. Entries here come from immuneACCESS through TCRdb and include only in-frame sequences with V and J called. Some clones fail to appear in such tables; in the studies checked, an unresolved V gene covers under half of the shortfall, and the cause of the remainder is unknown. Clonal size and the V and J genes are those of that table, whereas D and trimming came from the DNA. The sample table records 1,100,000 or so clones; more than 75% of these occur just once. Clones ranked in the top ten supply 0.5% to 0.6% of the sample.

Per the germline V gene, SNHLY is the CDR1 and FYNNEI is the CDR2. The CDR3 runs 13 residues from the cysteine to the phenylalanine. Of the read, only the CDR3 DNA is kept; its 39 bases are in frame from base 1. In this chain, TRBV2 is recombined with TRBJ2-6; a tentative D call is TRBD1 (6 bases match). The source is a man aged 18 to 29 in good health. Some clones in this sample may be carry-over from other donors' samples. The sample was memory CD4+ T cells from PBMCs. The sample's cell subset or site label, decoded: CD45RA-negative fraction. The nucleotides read TGTGCCAGCAGTGTCCTAGCTCGGGCAGGGGCAGACTTC. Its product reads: CASSVLARAGADF.